This record covers a single TCR beta chain. This CDR3 has 13 amino acids. V was shortened by 6 bases and J by 5 bases, with 14 bases between the two germline ends. Germline V gives CDR1 KGHSH, CDR2 LQKENI. Authors' processing steps: It was from reference gene primer amplification that nucleated cell counts were estimated. Clones were sequenced by immunoSEQ multiplex PCR, and TCRdb holds only the in-frame ones, with some missing. The V and J calls and clone size were taken over from that table, and D and trimming were inferred from the DNA. The table has about 130,000 clones, more than 90% seen once; the top ten hold about 3.5%. This sample was taken from a study of blood T cell repertoires in COVID-19. About the study: From the United States, Italy and Spain came samples of acute and convalescent COVID-19. Nucleic acid was either cDNA or gDNA, and it came from T cells, B-cell-depleted T cells, or PBMCs.

This clonotype was obtained from a man aged 45 to 65 with active COVID-19. The chain uses TRBV18 and TRBJ2-7; perhaps TRBD1 as D (5 bases). Sequencing input: peripheral blood. The CDR3 here is CASSPRAGHEQYF. The CDR3 DNA reads TGTGCCAGCTCCCCTAGGGCAGGGCACGAGCAGTACTTC.